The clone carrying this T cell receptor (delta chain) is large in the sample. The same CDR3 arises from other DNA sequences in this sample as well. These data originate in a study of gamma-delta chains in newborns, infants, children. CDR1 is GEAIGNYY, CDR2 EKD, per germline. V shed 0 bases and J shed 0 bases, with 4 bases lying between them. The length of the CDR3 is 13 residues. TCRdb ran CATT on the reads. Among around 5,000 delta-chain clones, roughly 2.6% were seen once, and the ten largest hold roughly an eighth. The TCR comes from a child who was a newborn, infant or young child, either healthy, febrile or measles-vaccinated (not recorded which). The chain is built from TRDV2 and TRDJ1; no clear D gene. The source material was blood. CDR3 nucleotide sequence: TGTGCCTGTGACACCTGGGACACCGATAAACTCATCTTT. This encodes CACDTWDTDKLIF.